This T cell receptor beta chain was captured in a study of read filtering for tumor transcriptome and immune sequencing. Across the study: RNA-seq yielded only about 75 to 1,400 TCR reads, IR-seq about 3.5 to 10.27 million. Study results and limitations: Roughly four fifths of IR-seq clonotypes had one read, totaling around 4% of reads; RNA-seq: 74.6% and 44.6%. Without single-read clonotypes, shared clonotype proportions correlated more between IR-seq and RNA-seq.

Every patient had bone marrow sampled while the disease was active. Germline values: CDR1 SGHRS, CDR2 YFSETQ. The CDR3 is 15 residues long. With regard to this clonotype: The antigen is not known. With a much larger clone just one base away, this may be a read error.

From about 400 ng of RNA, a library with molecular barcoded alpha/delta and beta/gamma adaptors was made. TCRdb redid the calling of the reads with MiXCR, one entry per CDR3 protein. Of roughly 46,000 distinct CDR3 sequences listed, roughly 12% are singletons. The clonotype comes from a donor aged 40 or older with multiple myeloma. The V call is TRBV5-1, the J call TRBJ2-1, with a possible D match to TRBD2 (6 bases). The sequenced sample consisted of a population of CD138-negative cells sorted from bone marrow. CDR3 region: CASSSFGGGENGQFF. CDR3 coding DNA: TGCGCCAGCAGCTCTTTCGGGGGAGGAGAGAATGGGCAGTTCTTC.